Each of the 9 T cell receptor beta chains below was sequenced from the same sample in a study of identical twins. TCRdb used MiXCR to reprocess the 5' RACE reads, holding one entry per CDR3 protein. The repertoire consists of around 370,000 distinct CDR3 sequences, with 9% to 10% occurring once and the leading ten covering 7.5% to 9.5%. The sequencing input was naive T cells sorted from blood. The receptors derive from a woman aged 45-60 years in good health.

The gene calls are TRBV4-2 and TRBJ1-6; weak D call: TRBD1 (6 bases). CDR1 is LGHNA, CDR2 YNFKEQ, per germline. The CDR3 runs 17 residues. Trimming shortened V by 4 bases and J by 5 bases, and 18 bases separated the two germline ends. This CDR3 is CASSLSAGAGNNSPLHF. CDR3 sequence (DNA): TGTGCCAGCAGCCTGTCGGCGGGGGCGGGAAATAATTCACCCCTCCACTTT.

This clonotype was recorded at least ten times. The chain has TRBV11-2 and TRBJ2-7; D call uncertain. V was cut by 3 bases and J by 5 bases, with 14 bases left in between. Germline-derived CDR1 and CDR2 are SGHAT and FQNNGV. The CDR3 length is 14 residues. CDR3 coding DNA: TGTGCCAGCAGCTTCCGAGGTGGGGTCCACGAGCAGTACGTC. The encoded protein is CASSFRGGVHEQYV.

The chain recombines TRBV11-3 with TRBJ2-5; no definite D call. The germline V and J ends were trimmed by 1 base and 6 bases, with 12 bases remaining between them. The CDR3 has 14 amino acids. Germline CDR1 is SGHNT and CDR2 is YENEEA. The CDR3 DNA is TGTGCCAGCAGCTTAGGGGCCATGTCACAGACCCAGTACTTC. Translated: CASSLGAMSQTQYF. Complete variable domain (other parts from reference TRBV11-3 and TRBJ2-5): EAGVVQSPRYKIIEKKQPVAFWCNPISGHNTLYWYLQNLGQGPELLIRYENEEAVDDSQLPKDRFSAERLKGVDSTLKIQPAELGDSAVYLCASSLGAMSQTQYFGPGTRLLVL.

The sample holds a few counts of this clonotype. This chain links TRBV12-3 or TRBV12-4 with TRBJ2-1; D unclear. CDR3 length equals 15 residues. V lost 6 bases, J lost 4 bases, and 16 bases lay in between. The CDR3 is CASSPLGPRYNEQFF. CDR3 DNA sequence: TGTGCCAGCAGCCCCCTCGGCCCGCGGTACAATGAGCAGTTCTTC.

The chain has TRBV12-5 and TRBJ2-1; no definite D call. This CDR3 has 15 residues. In germline, CDR1 is LGHNT, CDR2 FRNRAP. The V end lost 0 bases, the J end lost 3 bases, and 9 bases lay between the germline ends. Here the CDR3 DNA reads TGTGCTAGTGGTTTGGTGCGCCTAAACTACAATGAGCAGTTCTTC. It specifies CASGLVRLNYNEQFF.

This clonotype came up many times. The chain is built from TRBV3-1 and TRBJ2-1; D might be TRBD2 (6 bases). Between the trimmed V and J ends, which lost 4 bases and 7 bases, there was a span of 20 bases. The CDR3 runs to 16 residues. Per the germline V gene, CDR1 is LGHDT and CDR2 is YNNKEL (reference sequence). The CDR3 coding sequence is TGTGCCAGCAGCCCAGCAAAGTCTGGAGGGACTAATGAGCAGTTCTTC. Translating gives CASSPAKSGGTNEQFF.

The chain couples TRBV4-1 to TRBJ2-1, with 12 positions matching TRBD2. This CDR3 is built from 16 residues. Germline CDR1 and CDR2: MGHRA and YSYEKL. Trimming removed 1 base from V and 6 bases from J; junction bases left unmatched: 4. This CDR3 is CASSQAGLAGSNEQFF. CDR3 sequence (DNA): TGCGCCAGCAGCCAAGCCGGACTAGCGGGGAGCAATGAGCAGTTCTTC.

This clonotype was seen more than once but under ten times. CDR3 sequence: CASSLEGAAQGGTQYF. CDR3 sequence (DNA): TGTGCCAGCAGCTTAGAGGGGGCCGCTCAGGGGGGGACCCAGTACTTC. The gene calls are TRBV7-8 and TRBJ2-5; tentative D call: TRBD1 (7 bases). CDR1 is SGHVS, CDR2 FQNEAQ, per germline. V shed 1 base and J shed 7 bases, with 19 bases lying between them. CDR3 length: 16 residues.

J is TRBJ2-5 and V is TRBV6-6; D unclear. V was clipped by 6 bases and J by 5 bases, with 13 bases between them. The CDR3 extends over 13 amino acids. Germline V gene sequence: CDR1 MNHNY, CDR2 SVGAGI (reference sequence). CDR3 coding DNA: TGTGCCAGCAGCATATTAGGTGGGGAGACCCAGTACTTC. Its protein product is CASSILGGETQYF.